Listed below are T cell receptor beta chains from one sample, sequenced in a study of CD8 T cells in ankylosing spondylitis. TCRdb re-analysed the 5' RACE reads in MiXCR, keeping a single row per CDR3 protein. This table holds some 800,000 distinct CDR3 sequences, 10% to 15% found once. The material sequenced was blood, either unsorted or a sorted T cell fraction (not recorded which). These receptors originate from a male donor with ankylosing spondylitis. Both conserved end residues are part of each CDR3. The order of the fields is J gene, D gene, V gene, clone size, CDR3 DNA, CDR3 protein. A D gene is named only where the DNA matches it firmly. Size values are once, few and many counts, or a class for expanded clones, and some rows have none.

TRBJ2-1 TRBD2 TRBV10-3 few TGTGCCATCAGTACTAAGCGGGAGGGGGGTGAGCAGTTCTTC CAISTKREGGEQFF
TRBJ2-7 NA TRBV4-2 NA TGTGCCAGCAGCCAAGATAGGGCCTTGAATCCCTACGAGCAGTACTTC CASSQDRALNPYEQYF
TRBJ1-2 NA TRBV5-1 few TGCGCCAGCAGCCTGGCTCCGGATTTCTATGGCTACACCTTC CASSLAPDFYGYTF
TRBJ2-3 TRBD2 TRBV6-2/TRBV6-3 NA TGTGCCAGCAGTCCGCCGGCGGGGGGGGGACGAGATACGCAGTATTTT CASSPPAGGGRDTQYF
TRBJ2-5 TRBD1 TRBV20-1 NA TGCAGTGCTACAGGACAGGGCTGGGGAGAGACCCAGTACTTC CSATGQGWGETQYF
TRBJ2-7 TRBD2 TRBV28 few TGTGCCAGCAGCCAGGCCGGGACTAGCGGCTACGAGCAGTACTTC CASSQAGTSGYEQYF
TRBJ2-7 TRBD1 TRBV5-1 few TGCGCCAGCAGCTTGAGTTGGGACAGCACCTACGAGCAGTACTTC CASSLSWDSTYEQYF
TRBJ2-1 TRBD1 TRBV7-2 NA TGTGCCAGCAGCCCAGACAGGGGGCTCTTCAATGAGCAGTTCTTC CASSPDRGLFNEQFF
TRBJ2-1 TRBD2 TRBV14 NA TGTGCCAGCAGCTGGAAGAGGACTAGCGGGCAGGGATACAATGAGCAGTTCTTC CASSWKRTSGQGYNEQFF
TRBJ1-1 NA TRBV27 NA TGTGCCAGCAGTCCGTATCTGACAATGGGGGGCGCCGACACTGAAGCTTTCTTT CASSPYLTMGGADTEAFF
TRBJ2-1 NA TRBV12-3/TRBV12-4 many TGTGCCAGCAGGAAACAGGGCAGCTCCTACAATGAGCAGTTCTTC CASRKQGSSYNEQFF
TRBJ2-2 NA TRBV5-6 NA TGTGCCAGCAGCTTGGTGGGGGTAACGGACACCGGGGAGCTGTTTTTT CASSLVGVTDTGELFF
TRBJ2-7 TRBD1 TRBV20-1 few TGCAGTGCTCTTAACAGGGGGGACGAGCAGTACTTC CSALNRGDEQYF
TRBJ2-2 TRBD1 TRBV5-6 NA TGTGCCAGCAGCTTGGAGGGGACAGGACTCGTCACCGGGGAGCTGTTTTTT CASSLEGTGLVTGELFF
TRBJ2-2 TRBD1 TRBV29-1 many TGCAGCGCCCGGACAGGCACGAACACCGGGGAGCTGTTTTTT CSARTGTNTGELFF
TRBJ1-1 NA TRBV15 once TGTGCCACCAGCAGAGCGACGGTCAACACTGAAGCTTTCTTT CATSRATVNTEAFF
TRBJ2-7 TRBD1 TRBV7-3 NA TGTGCCAGCAGCTTCAACCAGGGGGCGGGAGAGCAGTACTTC CASSFNQGAGEQYF
TRBJ2-6 NA TRBV6-1 many TGTGCCAGCAGCTCACCGTCCTCTGGGGCCAACGTCCTGACTTTC CASSSPSSGANVLTF
TRBJ2-1 NA TRBV6-5 few TGTGCCAGCAATACAGCCAACAATGAGCAGTTCTTC CASNTANNEQFF
TRBJ2-5 NA TRBV5-1 NA TGCGCCAGCAGATCAAGCTCGATGGGAGAGACCCAGTACTTC CASRSSSMGETQYF
TRBJ2-1 NA TRBV5-1 few TGCGCCAGCAGCTTGGACGCATTCGACTCCTACAATGAGCAGTTCTTC CASSLDAFDSYNEQFF
TRBJ2-1 NA TRBV20-1 many TGCAGTGCTAGAGTGTTTGGGAGCCTGACTTGGAATGAGCAGTTCTTC CSARVFGSLTWNEQFF
TRBJ2-3 NA TRBV5-1 NA TGCGCCAGCAGCTTCGGCAGGGGCCTAATTGGCACAGATACGCAGTATTTT CASSFGRGLIGTDTQYF
TRBJ1-5 NA TRBV20-1 many TGCAGTGCTAGAGTAATGCCCGGGACACTACAACAGGGTGGCAATCAGCCCCAGCATTTT CSARVMPGTLQQGGNQPQHF
TRBJ2-1 TRBD2 TRBV6-5 NA TGTGCCAGCAGTCACAGACTAGCGGGAGCTACTGAGCAGTTCTTC CASSHRLAGATEQFF
TRBJ2-1 NA TRBV29-1 NA TGCAGCGTTGATCTGCAGGGAGGCGGTGGTGAGCAGTTCTTC CSVDLQGGGGEQFF
TRBJ2-3 NA TRBV30 NA TGTGCCTGGAGTGCAGGGGGGGGCTCTTCAGATACGCAGTATTTT CAWSAGGGSSDTQYF
TRBJ2-6 NA TRBV12-3/TRBV12-4 few TGTGCCAGTGCGCGGGGACCTTCTGGGGCCAACGTCCTGACTTTC CASARGPSGANVLTF
TRBJ1-1 NA TRBV6-2/TRBV6-3 NA TGTGCCAGCAGTTACTTTGGAGGGAGATGGACTGAAGCTTTCTTT CASSYFGGRWTEAFF
TRBJ2-1 NA TRBV20-1 few TGCAGTGCTAGAGGTCGGGACGGTGGGCAGTTCTTC CSARGRDGGQFF
TRBJ2-5 NA TRBV20-1 few TGCAGTGCTAGGGGACACCTTAAAGAGACCCAGTACTTC CSARGHLKETQYF
TRBJ1-5 NA TRBV4-3 few TGCGCCAGCAGCCCGGCGACCTGGGGCAATCAGCCCCAGCATTTT CASSPATWGNQPQHF
TRBJ2-1 NA TRBV5-8 NA TGTGCCAGCAGCTTGGGGGACTGGGAGCAGTTCTTC CASSLGDWEQFF
TRBJ2-1 NA TRBV5-1 NA TGCGCCAGCAGCTTGACAGGGTGGTCCTACAATGAGCAGTTCTTC CASSLTGWSYNEQFF
TRBJ2-3 NA TRBV29-1 NA TGCAGCGTTGAAACCTGGGCCCGGGATACGCAGTATTTT CSVETWARDTQYF
TRBJ2-3 NA TRBV7-2 NA TGTGCCAGCAGCTTGGAAGGGGCAGGGACGCAGTATTTT CASSLEGAGTQYF
TRBJ2-5 TRBD1 TRBV6-1 NA TGTGCCAGCAGCGAGGTCGGGACAGGGGAACAAGAGACCCAGTACTTC CASSEVGTGEQETQYF
TRBJ1-2 NA TRBV28 few TGTGCCAGCAGACCCGAGGGAAGAGGCTACACCTTC CASRPEGRGYTF
TRBJ2-7 NA TRBV27 few TGTGCCAGCAGTTTGAATAGGGTGGGGGCCTACGAGCAGTACTTC CASSLNRVGAYEQYF
TRBJ2-3 NA TRBV9 NA TGTGCCAGCAGCGTAGTTGCGAACAATGCAGATACGCAGTATTTT CASSVVANNADTQYF
TRBJ1-6 NA TRBV20-1 few TGCAGTGCAACACTCAGGGGTGGGTCACCCCTCCACTTT CSATLRGGSPLHF
TRBJ2-7 NA TRBV28 once TGTGCCAGCAGTTTAGCACGGACTTCTTTCTTC CASSLARTSFF
TRBJ2-1 NA TRBV4-2 NA TGTGCCAGCAGCCAAGCCGTCCTGGTATACAATGAGCAGTTCTTC CASSQAVLVYNEQFF
TRBJ1-5 NA TRBV12-3/TRBV12-4 few TGTGCCAGCAGTTTTAGTTGGACGCCATCCAGCAATCAGCCCCAGCATTTT CASSFSWTPSSNQPQHF
TRBJ1-1 NA TRBV20-1 few TGCAGTGCTTACCGGGACCCGAACACTGAAGCTTTCTTT CSAYRDPNTEAFF
TRBJ2-7 NA TRBV27 many TGTGCCAGCAGGGCCCTAAGCTGGGCGGACTACGAGCAGTACTTC CASRALSWADYEQYF